The clone carrying this TCR beta chain was recorded many times. Its target is unknown. Unique molecular identifiers were built into the TCR beta cDNA libraries. Input of roughly 1 to 11 million T cells yielded a few hundred thousand cDNA molecules. MiXCR, applied by TCRdb to the PCR reads, yields one record per CDR3 protein. The repertoire holds around 190,000 distinct CDR3 sequences, with 25% to 30% as singletons. The source of the sample is a study of post-analysis software for immune sequencing data. Study-level background: Recorded subtypes: relapsing-remitting, secondary progressive, progressive-relapsing; some patients unannotated.

Study observations and caveats: There was significantly lower normalized Chao1 diversity in multiple sclerosis patients than in controls. The authors found that F measure strongly co-clustered same-batch samples.

The sequence was obtained from a girl aged 2-17 years with multiple sclerosis. Source material: blood.

The CDR3 DNA reads as TGCGCCAGCAGCCAGGACCGGAGCTCCTATAATTCACCCCTCCACTTT. It encodes CASSQDRSSYNSPLHF. This chain connects TRBV4-1 to TRBJ1-6; D call uncertain. Germline-derived CDR1 and CDR2 are MGHRA and YSYEKL. The CDR3 spans 16 residues. Trimming pared 3 bases from V and 0 bases from J, leaving 9 bases between.